These T cell receptor beta chains were read from a single sample in a study of blood T cell repertoires in COVID-19. The method was immunoSEQ multiplex PCR; TCRdb's version includes in-frame clones alone and lacks a portion of them. The sample consists of over 110,000 clones, approximately 88% of them appearing once. The sample taken for sequencing was peripheral blood. These receptors came from a human donor in a cohort sampled during active COVID-19. Each CDR3 is given with its conserved first and last residue. D genes are given only for firm matches. Clone size appears in some rows only: once, few, many, or a class for an expanded clone.

J: TRBJ1-2; V: TRBV30; length: 14; size: .; D: .; CDR3: CAWSDGQYGYGYTF; DNA: TGTGCCTGGAGTGACGGACAGTACGGCTATGGCTACACCTTC
J: TRBJ2-1; V: TRBV6-5; length: 13; size: .; D: TRBD1; CDR3: CASSLRQGGEQFF; DNA: TGTGCCAGCAGCTTGAGACAGGGCGGTGAGCAGTTCTTC
J: TRBJ2-4; V: TRBV3-1/TRBV3-2; length: 14; size: .; D: .; CDR3: CASSSDSGRNIQYF; DNA: TGTGCCAGCAGTTCAGACTCCGGGAGAAACATTCAGTACTTC
J: TRBJ2-7; V: TRBV24-1; length: 14; size: once; D: .; CDR3: CATSSGTPTYEQYF; DNA: TGTGCCACCAGCTCCGGGACTCCTACCTACGAGCAGTACTTC
J: TRBJ2-3; V: TRBV9; length: 17; size: .; D: TRBD2; CDR3: CASSVPLERGDTDTQYF; DNA: TGTGCCAGCAGCGTCCCTCTTGAGCGGGGGGACACAGATACGCAGTATTTT
J: TRBJ2-5; V: TRBV19; length: 15; size: once; D: TRBD2; CDR3: CASSISAGGGETQYF; DNA: TGTGCCAGTAGTATATCGGCGGGGGGAGGAGAGACCCAGTACTTC
J: TRBJ1-1; V: TRBV29-1; length: 14; size: .; D: TRBD1; CDR3: CSVEGRDSYTEAFF; DNA: TGCAGCGTTGAAGGCCGGGACAGCTACACTGAAGCTTTCTTT
J: TRBJ1-3; V: TRBV3-1/TRBV3-2; length: 16; size: .; D: .; CDR3: CASSQGGGPFGNTIYF; DNA: TGTGCCAGCAGCCAAGGGGGCGGTCCTTTTGGAAACACCATATATTTT
J: TRBJ2-2; V: TRBV5-5; length: 13; size: .; D: .; CDR3: CASSWTGTGELFF; DNA: TGTGCCAGCAGCTGGACGGGGACCGGGGAGCTGTTTTTT
J: TRBJ2-7; V: TRBV4-2; length: 13; size: .; D: .; CDR3: CASSQDLSYEQYF; DNA: TGTGCCAGCAGCCAAGATCTGTCCTACGAGCAGTACTTC
J: TRBJ1-6; V: TRBV2; length: 15; size: .; D: .; CDR3: CASSEDRGLGSPLHF; DNA: TGTGCCAGCAGTGAAGACCGGGGATTGGGCTCACCCCTCCACTTT
J: TRBJ1-1; V: TRBV11-3; length: 14; size: .; D: .; CDR3: CASSFGGRNTEAFF; DNA: TGTGCCAGCAGCTTCGGGGGTAGGAACACTGAAGCTTTCTTT
J: TRBJ1-1; V: TRBV5-8; length: 14; size: .; D: .; CDR3: CASSLPPLQVEAFF; DNA: TGTGCCAGCAGCTTGCCCCCTCTACAGGTTGAAGCTTTCTTT
J: TRBJ1-3; V: TRBV2; length: 17; size: few; D: .; CDR3: CASSPTTGARSGNTIYF; DNA: TGTGCCAGCAGTCCAACGACAGGCGCCCGCTCTGGAAACACCATATATTTT
J: TRBJ1-5; V: TRBV30; length: 15; size: .; D: .; CDR3: CAWSPPWRPRTPQHF; DNA: TGTGCCTGGAGTCCTCCGTGGAGGCCGCGGACGCCCCAGCATTTT
J: TRBJ2-3; V: TRBV7-6; length: 15; size: .; D: .; CDR3: CASSSRTTSTDTQYF; DNA: TGTGCCAGCAGCTCAAGGACAACTAGCACAGATACGCAGTATTTT
J: TRBJ2-2; V: TRBV9; length: 17; size: few; D: .; CDR3: CASSVGVQGPNTGELFF; DNA: TGTGCCAGCAGCGTCGGGGTACAAGGGCCGAACACCGGGGAGCTGTTTTTT
J: TRBJ1-2; V: TRBV5-4; length: 13; size: .; D: .; CDR3: CASSPWGEGGYTF; DNA: TGTGCCAGCAGCCCCTGGGGGGAGGGTGGCTACACCTTC
J: TRBJ1-1; V: TRBV12-3/TRBV12-4; length: 12; size: .; D: .; CDR3: CAVRRGYTEAFF; DNA: TGTGCCGTGAGACGGGGGTACACTGAAGCTTTCTTT
J: TRBJ1-4; V: TRBV19; length: 14; size: .; D: .; CDR3: CASKPGAVNEKLFF; DNA: TGTGCCAGTAAACCTGGAGCCGTTAATGAAAAACTGTTTTTT
J: TRBJ1-2; V: TRBV12-3/TRBV12-4; length: 13; size: .; D: .; CDR3: CASSLAGSYGYTF; DNA: TGTGCCAGCAGTTTAGCTGGGAGCTATGGCTACACCTTC
J: TRBJ1-6; V: TRBV19; length: 22; size: once; D: .; CDR3: CASSIGPQGRTESSSYNSPLHF; DNA: TGTGCCAGTAGTATAGGCCCTCAAGGAAGGACAGAGAGTAGCTCCTATAATTCACCCCTCCACTTT
J: TRBJ2-7; V: TRBV15; length: 15; size: .; D: TRBD1; CDR3: CATSIDGDRAYEQYF; DNA: TGTGCCACCAGCATCGATGGGGACAGGGCCTACGAGCAGTACTTC
J: TRBJ2-3; V: TRBV29-1; length: 15; size: .; D: TRBD2; CDR3: CSVAPTSGGAGGQYF; DNA: TGCAGCGTCGCCCCAACTAGCGGGGGGGCCGGGGGGCAGTATTTT
J: TRBJ2-5; V: TRBV19; length: 13; size: .; D: .; CDR3: CASRAQGRETQYF; DNA: TGTGCCAGTAGAGCACAGGGCCGAGAGACCCAGTACTTC
J: TRBJ2-7; V: TRBV4-1; length: 15; size: few; D: .; CDR3: CASSQLIDTTYEQYF; DNA: TGCGCCAGCAGCCAACTGATAGACACAACCTACGAGCAGTACTTC
J: TRBJ2-2; V: TRBV7-2; length: 17; size: .; D: TRBD2; CDR3: CASSLDGTSGGVGELFF; DNA: TGTGCCAGCAGCTTAGACGGGACTAGCGGGGGAGTCGGGGAGCTGTTTTTT
J: TRBJ1-1; V: TRBV7-6; length: 15; size: .; D: .; CDR3: CASSSVGGTNTEAFF; DNA: TGTGCCAGCAGCTCGGTGGGAGGGACGAACACTGAAGCTTTCTTT
J: TRBJ1-5; V: TRBV6-6; length: 13; size: .; D: .; CDR3: CASSYRRGQPQHF; DNA: TGTGCCAGCAGTTACCGTCGGGGTCAGCCCCAGCATTTT
J: TRBJ2-2; V: TRBV9; length: 14; size: few; D: TRBD2; CDR3: CASSGGAGAGELFF; DNA: TGTGCCAGCAGCGGAGGAGCGGGGGCCGGGGAGCTGTTTTTT
J: TRBJ2-7; V: TRBV24-1; length: 14; size: .; D: TRBD1; CDR3: CATSPRTGWYEQYF; DNA: TGTGCCACCAGTCCCCGGACAGGGTGGTACGAGCAGTACTTC
J: TRBJ2-7; V: TRBV5-6; length: 16; size: many; D: TRBD1; CDR3: CASHRVGTGESYEQYF; DNA: TGTGCCAGCCACAGGGTGGGGACAGGGGAGTCCTACGAGCAGTACTTC
J: TRBJ1-2; V: TRBV24-1; length: 15; size: .; D: .; CDR3: CATSDGGSTNYGYTF; DNA: TGTGCCACCAGTGATGGCGGGAGCACTAACTATGGCTACACCTTC
J: TRBJ2-7; V: TRBV5-1; length: 14; size: .; D: TRBD1; CDR3: CASSPGTGPYEQYF; DNA: TGCGCCAGCAGCCCCGGGACAGGGCCCTACGAGCAGTACTTC
J: TRBJ2-3; V: TRBV7-8; length: 16; size: once; D: .; CDR3: CASSLLQGSSTDTQYF; DNA: TGTGCCAGCAGCTTACTGCAGGGTTCTAGCACAGATACGCAGTATTTT
J: TRBJ2-1; V: TRBV7-9; length: 15; size: .; D: .; CDR3: CASSFSGGPPNEQFF; DNA: TGTGCCAGCAGCTTTTCCGGGGGGCCCCCCAATGAGCAGTTCTTC
J: TRBJ2-2; V: TRBV3-1/TRBV3-2; length: 19; size: .; D: TRBD2; CDR3: CASRKVAGPGVAGTGELFF; DNA: TGTGCCAGTAGGAAGGTTGCGGGCCCTGGAGTAGCGGGCACCGGGGAGCTGTTTTTT
J: TRBJ1-4; V: TRBV30; length: 13; size: .; D: .; CDR3: CAWSGTAVEKLFF; DNA: TGTGCCTGGAGTGGGACAGCTGTTGAAAAACTGTTTTTT
J: TRBJ1-1; V: TRBV7-9; length: 13; size: .; D: .; CDR3: CASSLPEATEAFF; DNA: TGTGCCAGCAGCTTACCAGAGGCCACTGAAGCTTTCTTT
J: TRBJ2-3; V: TRBV7-9; length: 16; size: .; D: TRBD2; CDR3: CASSLGGGASTDTQYF; DNA: TGTGCCAGCAGCCTCGGCGGGGGGGCTTCCACAGATACGCAGTATTTT
J: TRBJ2-5; V: TRBV18; length: 14; size: .; D: TRBD1; CDR3: CASSPSGRGKTQYF; DNA: TGTGCCAGCTCACCGAGCGGCAGGGGGAAGACCCAGTACTTC
J: TRBJ1-5; V: TRBV6-6; length: 15; size: .; D: TRBD1; CDR3: CASRPPGQGNQPQHF; DNA: TGTGCCAGCAGACCCCCGGGACAGGGGAATCAGCCCCAGCATTTT
J: TRBJ2-1; V: TRBV10-3; length: 16; size: few; D: TRBD1; CDR3: CAISEPGTGPYNEQFF; DNA: TGTGCCATCAGTGAGCCCGGGACAGGTCCTTACAATGAGCAGTTCTTC
J: TRBJ2-1; V: TRBV4-3; length: 14; size: .; D: TRBD1; CDR3: CASSQDGQGGEQFF; DNA: TGCGCCAGCAGCCAAGATGGACAGGGCGGGGAGCAGTTCTTC
J: TRBJ2-7; V: TRBV5-4; length: 15; size: once; D: TRBD1; CDR3: CASSFTGQGVGEQYF; DNA: TGTGCCAGCAGCTTCACGGGGCAGGGGGTGGGGGAGCAGTACTTC
J: TRBJ2-3; V: TRBV9; length: 15; size: .; D: .; CDR3: CASSVAPGGTDTQYF; DNA: TGTGCCAGCAGCGTAGCTCCGGGTGGGACAGATACGCAGTATTTT
J: TRBJ2-3; V: TRBV6-5; length: 16; size: .; D: TRBD2; CDR3: CASSSPSGRGKDTQYF; DNA: TGTGCCAGCAGTTCACCATCGGGGAGGGGTAAAGATACGCAGTATTTT
J: TRBJ2-6; V: TRBV19; length: 15; size: .; D: .; CDR3: CASSKQGPGANVLTF; DNA: TGTGCCAGTAGTAAACAGGGCCCTGGGGCCAACGTCCTGACTTTC
J: TRBJ1-4; V: TRBV4-1; length: 14; size: .; D: .; CDR3: CASSQEGVHEKLFF; DNA: TGCGCCAGCAGCCAAGAGGGAGTACATGAAAAACTGTTTTTT
J: TRBJ1-1; V: TRBV6-1; length: 17; size: .; D: .; CDR3: CASSEAIWVGRGIEAFF; DNA: TGTGCCAGCAGTGAAGCTATCTGGGTCGGCAGGGGAATTGAAGCTTTCTTT
J: TRBJ1-1; V: TRBV15; length: 14; size: few; D: .; CDR3: CATSRDRLNTEAFF; DNA: TGTGCCACCAGCAGGGACAGATTGAACACTGAAGCTTTCTTT
J: TRBJ2-2; V: TRBV27; length: 16; size: .; D: TRBD2; CDR3: CASRPGTSEPTGELFF; DNA: TGTGCCAGCAGGCCCGGGACTAGCGAGCCGACCGGGGAGCTGTTTTTT
J: TRBJ1-6; V: TRBV30; length: 17; size: .; D: TRBD1; CDR3: CAWRPRTGRTLTSPLHF; DNA: TGTGCCTGGAGGCCTAGGACAGGGCGGACGTTGACTTCACCCCTCCACTTT
J: TRBJ2-7; V: TRBV27; length: 15; size: .; D: .; CDR3: CASSLYPRPPGEQYF; DNA: TGTGCCAGCAGTTTATATCCCCGCCCACCGGGCGAGCAGTACTTC